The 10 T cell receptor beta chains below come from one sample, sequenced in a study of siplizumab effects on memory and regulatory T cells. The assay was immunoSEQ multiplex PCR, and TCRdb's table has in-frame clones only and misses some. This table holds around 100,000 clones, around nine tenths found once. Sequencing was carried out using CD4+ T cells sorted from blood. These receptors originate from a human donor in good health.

The CDR3 bases are TGTGCCAGCGCCACAGGGAGCACCAACTACAATGAGCAGTTCTTC. It translates to CASATGSTNYNEQFF. The chain has TRBV6-1 and TRBJ2-1; D may be TRBD1 (6 bases). This CDR3 comprises 15 residues. Between the trimmed V and J ends, which lost 8 bases and 3 bases, there was a span of 17 bases. Per the germline V gene, CDR1 is MNHNS and CDR2 is SASEGT.

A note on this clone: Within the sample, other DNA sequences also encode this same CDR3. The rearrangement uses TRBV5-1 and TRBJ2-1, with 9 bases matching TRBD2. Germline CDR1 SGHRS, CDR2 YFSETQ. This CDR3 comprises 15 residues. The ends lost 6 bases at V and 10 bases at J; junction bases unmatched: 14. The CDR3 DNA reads TGCGCCAGCACCGGGTTGGGATTAGCGGGAGAGGAGCAGTTCTTC. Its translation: CASTGLGLAGEEQFF.

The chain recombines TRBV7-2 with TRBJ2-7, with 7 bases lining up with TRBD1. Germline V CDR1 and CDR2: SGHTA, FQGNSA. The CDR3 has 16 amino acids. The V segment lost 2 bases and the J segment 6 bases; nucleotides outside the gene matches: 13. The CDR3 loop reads CASSLIRATDRAEQYF. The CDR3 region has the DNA TGTGCCAGCAGCTTAATTCGGGCGACAGACAGGGCCGAGCAGTACTTC.

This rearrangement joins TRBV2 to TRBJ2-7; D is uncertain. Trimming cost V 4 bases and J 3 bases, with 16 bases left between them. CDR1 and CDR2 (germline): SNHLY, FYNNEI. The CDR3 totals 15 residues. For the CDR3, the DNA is TGTGCCAGCAGTGGGACCTTTCTTCGTAGCTACGAGCAGTACTTC. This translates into CASSGTFLRSYEQYF.

CDR3 in amino acids: CASSLGQGGETQYF. DNA of the CDR3: TGCGCCAGCAGCTTGGGACAGGGAGGTGAGACCCAGTACTTC. The chain joins TRBV5-1 to TRBJ2-5; D perhaps matches TRBD1 (7 bases). V shed 0 bases and J shed 5 bases, with 11 bases lying between them. Looked up from germline, CDR1 is SGHRS and CDR2 is YFSETQ. The CDR3 is 14 amino acids.

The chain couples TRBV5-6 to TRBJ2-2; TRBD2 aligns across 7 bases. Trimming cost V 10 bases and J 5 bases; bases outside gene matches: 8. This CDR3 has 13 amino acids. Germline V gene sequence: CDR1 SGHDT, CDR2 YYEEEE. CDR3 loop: CASRSGTTGELFF. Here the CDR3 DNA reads TGTGCCTCTAGGAGCGGGACGACCGGGGAGCTGTTTTTT.

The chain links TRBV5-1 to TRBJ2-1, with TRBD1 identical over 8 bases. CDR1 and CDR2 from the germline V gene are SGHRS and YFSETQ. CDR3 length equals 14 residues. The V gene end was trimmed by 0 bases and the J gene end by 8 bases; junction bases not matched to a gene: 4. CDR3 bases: TGCGCCAGCAGCTTGGGGGACAGGTCGGATGAGCAGTTCTTC. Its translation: CASSLGDRSDEQFF.

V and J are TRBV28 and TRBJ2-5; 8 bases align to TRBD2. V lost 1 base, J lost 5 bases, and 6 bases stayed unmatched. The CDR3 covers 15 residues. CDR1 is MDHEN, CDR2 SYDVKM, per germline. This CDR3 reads CASSLSLAGMETQYF. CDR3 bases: TGTGCCAGCAGTTTATCGCTAGCGGGTATGGAGACCCAGTACTTC.

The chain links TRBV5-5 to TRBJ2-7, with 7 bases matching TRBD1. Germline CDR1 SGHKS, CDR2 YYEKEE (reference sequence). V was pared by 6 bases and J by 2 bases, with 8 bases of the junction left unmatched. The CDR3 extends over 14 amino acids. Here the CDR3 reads CASTPTGTTYEQYF. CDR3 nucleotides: TGTGCCAGCACGCCGACAGGGACGACCTACGAGCAGTACTTC.

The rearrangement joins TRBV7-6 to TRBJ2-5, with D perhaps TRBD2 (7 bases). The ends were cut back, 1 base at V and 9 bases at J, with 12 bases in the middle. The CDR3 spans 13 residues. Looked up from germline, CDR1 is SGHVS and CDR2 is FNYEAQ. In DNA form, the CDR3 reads TGTGCCAGCAGCTTAGTAGAGGGGGGGGCCCAGTACTTC. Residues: CASSLVEGGAQYF.